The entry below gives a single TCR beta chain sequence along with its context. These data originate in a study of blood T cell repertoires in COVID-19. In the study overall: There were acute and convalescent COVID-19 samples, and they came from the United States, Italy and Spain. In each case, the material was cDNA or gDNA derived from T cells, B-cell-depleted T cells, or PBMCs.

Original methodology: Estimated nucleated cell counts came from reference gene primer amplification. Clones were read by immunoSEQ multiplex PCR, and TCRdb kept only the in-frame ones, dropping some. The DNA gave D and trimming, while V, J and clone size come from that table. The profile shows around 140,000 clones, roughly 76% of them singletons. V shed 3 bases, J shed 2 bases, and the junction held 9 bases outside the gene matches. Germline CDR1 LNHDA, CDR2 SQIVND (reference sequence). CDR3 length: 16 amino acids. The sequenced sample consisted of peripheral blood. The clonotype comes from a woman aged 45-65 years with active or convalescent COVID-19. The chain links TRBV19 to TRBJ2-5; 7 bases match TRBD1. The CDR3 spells CASSILTGQVQETQYF. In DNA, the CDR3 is TGTGCCAGTAGTATTCTTACCGGACAGGTTCAAGAGACCCAGTACTTC.